Listed here are 18 T cell receptor beta chains from one sample, sequenced in a study of spatial heterogeneity in lung cancer. This sample's time point: blood at routine non-recurrence follow-up after resection. MiXCR was run by TCRdb on the 5' RACE reads, yielding one entry per CDR3 protein. The sample has some 41,000 distinct CDR3 sequences, over 9.5% seen once. The sample consisted of PBMCs, taken at follow-up. These receptors all stem from a female donor with early-stage non-small cell lung cancer.

This clonotype was counted between two and nine times. This chain connects TRBV20-1 to TRBJ2-5; 7 nucleotides line up with TRBD1. This CDR3 comprises 13 residues. Looked up from germline, CDR1 is DFQATT and CDR2 is SNEGSKA (reference sequence). V lost 6 bases, J lost 3 bases, and 7 bases stayed unmatched. The CDR3 nucleotides read TGCAGTGCATGGGGACAGCTAGAAGAGACCCAGTACTTC. Encoded protein: CSAWGQLEETQYF.

This chain connects TRBV29-1 to TRBJ1-2; no firm D call. This CDR3 spans 11 amino acids. V lost 3 bases and J lost 7, with 9 bases in between. The germline V gene encodes CDR1 SQVTM and CDR2 ANQGSEA. The CDR3 bases are TGCAGCGTTGATAGAGGGATTGGCTACACCTTC. Its translation is CSVDRGIGYTF.

This clonotype was picked up many times. The CDR3 here is CSVIRGPETQYF. DNA of the CDR3: TGCAGCGTCATCAGGGGGCCAGAGACCCAGTACTTC. The chain links TRBV29-1 to TRBJ2-5; 8 positions match TRBD1. V was pared by 6 bases and J by 4 bases, with 4 bases of the junction left unmatched. The CDR3 runs 12 residues. Germline CDR1 reads SQVTM; CDR2 reads ANQGSEA.

This clonotype was found many times. V is TRBV7-9 and J is TRBJ2-2, with D possibly being TRBD2 (5 bases). The V end was cut by 1 base, the J end by 1 base, with 16 bases between. Germline lookup yields CDR1 SEHNR and CDR2 FQNEAQ (reference sequence). CDR3 length equals 18 residues. CDR3 nucleotides: TGTGCCAGCAGCTTAGTCTCATCCGGGGATGGGAACACCGGGGAGCTGTTTTTT. It encodes CASSLVSSGDGNTGELFF.

The chain carries TRBV9 and TRBJ2-2, with 8 bases identical to TRBD1. V trimming: 4 bases; J trimming: 4 bases; junction bases outside the gene matches: 6. The CDR3 runs 15 residues. CDR1 SGDLS and CDR2 YYNGEE come from the germline V gene. The CDR3 here is CASSPRTGSTGELFF. The CDR3 DNA follows: TGTGCCAGCAGCCCCCGGACAGGGAGCACCGGGGAGCTGTTTTTT.

This clonotype was counted ten times or more. The chain recombines TRBV28 with TRBJ1-1; D gene ambiguous. V was trimmed by 2 bases and J by 7 bases, leaving 11 bases between them. This CDR3 region has 13 residues. Germline CDR1 and CDR2: MDHEN and SYDVKM. For the CDR3, the DNA is TGTGCCAGCAGTTTAGGAAGGGCGCATGAAGCTTTCTTT. The encoded protein is CASSLGRAHEAFF.

This clonotype was seen ten or more times. V usage is TRBV7-2 and J usage is TRBJ2-1; D uncertain. Germline-derived CDR1 and CDR2 are SGHTA and FQGNSA. Trimming removed 4 bases from V and 4 bases from J, with 8 bases in between. CDR3 length: 13 amino acids. The CDR3 DNA reads as TGTGCCAGCAGCTCAGAACTGTACAATGAGCAGTTCTTC. It is translated as CASSSELYNEQFF.

This clonotype was seen repeatedly, ten times or more. The chain joins TRBV29-1 to TRBJ1-1; D gene unclear. Germline V gene sequence: CDR1 SQVTM, CDR2 ANQGSEA. This CDR3 contains 11 residues. With 4 bases removed from V and 3 bases from J, the gap between germline ends came to 6 bases. CDR3 amino acids: CSVGGDTEAFF. The CDR3 DNA reads TGCAGCGTTGGAGGAGACACTGAAGCTTTCTTT.

This clonotype was detected ten times or more. The chain combines TRBV4-3 with TRBJ1-5; D not certain. Germline values: CDR1 LGHNA, CDR2 YSLEER. The length of the CDR3 is 16 residues. V was clipped by 2 bases and J by 5 bases, with 16 bases between them. The CDR3 region is CASSQSLIRLDQPQHF. Written as DNA, the CDR3 is TGCGCCAGCAGCCAAAGTTTGATACGGCTCGATCAGCCCCAGCATTTT.

The table lists this clonotype with many counts. This sequence joins TRBV20-1 and TRBJ2-5; D perhaps matches TRBD2 (6 bases). The V end lost 6 bases, the J end lost 1 base, and 15 bases lay between the germline ends. The CDR3 consists of 14 residues. Germline V gene data show CDR1 as DFQATT and CDR2 as SNEGSKA (reference sequence). The CDR3 DNA sequence: TGCAGTGCCCCCAGGGTCGGGGGCCAAGAGACCCAGTACTTC. It specifies CSAPRVGGQETQYF.

This clonotype was observed at least ten times. The chain has TRBV6-6 and TRBJ2-7, with 7 positions matching TRBD1. CDR1 is MNHNY, CDR2 SVGAGI, per germline (reference sequence). CDR3 length: 13 amino acids. V dropped 6 bases and J dropped 0; count of bases not matched to a gene: 2. The DNA of the CDR3 is TGTGCCAGCAGCCACAGGGGCTCCTACGAGCAGTACTTC. Its protein product is CASSHRGSYEQYF.

In its sample, this clonotype ranks as medium-sized. The rearrangement uses TRBV4-1 and TRBJ2-3; unclear D gene. There are 14 residues in the CDR3. Germline V gene lookup returns CDR1 MGHRA and CDR2 YSYEKL. V gave up 8 bases and J gave up 0 bases, with 12 bases separating them. CDR3 nucleotides: TGCGCCAGCGGGCCACGTGGAAGCACAGATACGCAGTATTTT. Translated, it gives CASGPRGSTDTQYF.

About this clonotype itself: A read error may explain this, as a much larger clone is one base away. The chain carries TRBV28 and TRBJ1-2; unclear D gene. V lost 2 bases and J 4 bases, leaving 14 bases between the germline ends. The CDR3 is 15 residues long. Looked up from germline, CDR1 is MDHEN and CDR2 is SYDVKM. The CDR3 bases are TGTGCCAGCAGTTTAAGGGCGGAAATCATCTATGGCTACACCTTC. Translated, it gives CASSLRAEIIYGYTF.

This clonotype was picked up many times. The chain has TRBV5-4 and TRBJ2-7, with D perhaps TRBD1 (6 bases). Trimming took 4 bases from V and 0 from J, leaving 11 bases between them. The CDR3 contains 14 residues. Germline V gene data show CDR1 as SGHNT and CDR2 as YYREEE (reference sequence). The CDR3 sequence is CASSGQRPSYEQYF. The CDR3 nucleotides read TGTGCCAGCAGCGGACAGCGCCCCTCCTACGAGCAGTACTTC.

CDR3 in DNA: TGTGCCAGCAGTCCCCCACAGGGGAACACCGGGGAGCTGTTTTTT. Its protein is CASSPPQGNTGELFF. V and J are TRBV12-3 or TRBV12-4 and TRBJ2-2; the D gene is possibly TRBD1 (6 bases). V was cut by 5 bases and J by 1 base, with 11 bases left in between. The CDR3 runs 15 residues.

This chain connects TRBV30 to TRBJ1-1; D gene ambiguous. V dropped 2 bases and J dropped 1 base, with 5 bases sitting between them. The CDR3 sequence is 12 residues long. Germline CDR1 and CDR2: GTSNPN and SVGIG (reference sequence). CDR3 loop: CAWSKGNTEAFF. DNA for the CDR3: TGTGCCTGGAGTAAGGGGAACACTGAAGCTTTCTTT.

This clonotype showed up many times. The rearrangement uses TRBV10-3 and TRBJ2-1; D call uncertain. Germline V CDR1 and CDR2: ENHRY, SYGVKD. The CDR3 is made up of 12 amino acids. Deletions cut 2 bases from V and 4 bases from J, with 3 bases between. The CDR3 loop reads CAISEGYNEQFF. The CDR3 DNA is TGTGCCATCAGTGAGGGGTACAATGAGCAGTTCTTC.

Of note for this clonotype: A much larger clone sits a single nucleotide away, making a read error possible. This chain uses TRBV20-1 with TRBJ1-2; D is ambiguous. The CDR3 has 12 residues. Germline values: CDR1 DFQATT, CDR2 SNEGSKA (reference sequence). CDR3 loop: CCAKDTDYGYTF. CDR3 bases: TGCTGTGCTAAAGACACGGACTATGGCTACACCTTC.